This T cell receptor beta chain emerged from a study of blood T cell repertoires in COVID-19. Assay used: immunoSEQ multiplex PCR; TCRdb lists only in-frame clones, some missing. This sample has hundreds of thousands of clones; 65% to 90% occur once, and the top ten carry more than 1.5%. CDR3 length equals 18 residues. V lost 8 bases to trimming and J lost 4 bases; unmatched junction nucleotides: 15. The germline gives CDR1 LNHDA, CDR2 SQIVND (reference sequence). Material for sequencing was PBMCs or T cells enriched from blood (not recorded which). The rearrangement links TRBV19 to TRBJ2-2, with TRBD1 matching 11 bases. The clonotype was recovered from a man aged 35-49 years who had recovered from COVID-19. In nucleotides, the CDR3 is TGTGCCAGTTCCGATTCGTTACCGGGACAGGGGGTCACCGGGGAGCTGTTTTTT. It is translated as CASSDSLPGQGVTGELFF.